These T cell receptor beta chains were read from a single sample in a study of shared clonotypes between healthy human individuals. Sequenced by immunoSEQ multiplex PCR; TCRdb stores in-frame clones only, minus some. The sample carries approximately 1.9 million clones, about 93% recorded once. The sequenced sample was naive CD8+ T cells from PBMCs. These receptors originate from a man younger than 30 in good health. Some clones in this sample may be carry-over from other donors' samples. Both conserved end residues are part of each CDR3. A D gene is named only where the DNA matches it firmly. A clone size is listed for some rows: how often the clone was seen (once, few, many), or a class if it is expanded.

clone_size j_call d_call v_call cdr3_nt cdr3_aa
few TRBJ1-5 - TRBV19 TGTGCCAGTAGTCCCTCAGGGTGGCAGCCCCAGCATTTT CASSPSGWQPQHF
- TRBJ2-7 - TRBV5-1 TGCGCCAGCAGCTCAGACTCCTACGAGCAGTACTTC CASSSDSYEQYF
once TRBJ2-1 - TRBV27 TGTGCCAGCAAGCGGAGGAGCTCCTACAATGAGCAGTTCTTC CASKRRSSYNEQFF
- TRBJ2-7 - TRBV18 TGTGCCAGCTCACCAGCGGGACAGCCCTCCTACGAGCAGTACTTC CASSPAGQPSYEQYF
- TRBJ1-1 - TRBV5-6 TGTGCCAGCAGCTTGGTGGGTTCGGGTGAAGCTTTCTTT CASSLVGSGEAFF
- TRBJ2-1 - TRBV29-1 TGCAGCGTTGTTAAGCGGACTTACAATGAGCAGTTCTTC CSVVKRTYNEQFF
- TRBJ1-2 - TRBV4-1 TGCGCCAGCAGCCCCATCAGCGACAGATCCTACAAGTATGGCTACACCTTC CASSPISDRSYKYGYTF
- TRBJ2-3 TRBD2 TRBV5-4 TGTGCCAGCAGCTCTGGACTAGGAACAGATACGCAGTATTTT CASSSGLGTDTQYF
- TRBJ1-1 - TRBV19 TGTGCCAGTATGCGGCAGACATTAATGAACACTGAAGCTTTCTTT CASMRQTLMNTEAFF
- TRBJ2-7 TRBD1 TRBV19 TGTGCCAGTAGTCCGCCGGGACAGAGATTCTACGAGCAGTACTTC CASSPPGQRFYEQYF
- TRBJ2-4 TRBD1 TRBV2 TGTGCCAGCAGTGATTCGTTCCGGACAGGGAGAAGAAACACCCATTACTTC CASSDSFRTGRRNTHYF
- TRBJ2-1 TRBD2 TRBV6-5 TGTGCCAGCAGTTACGCCGGGACTAGCGGCCCTCATGAGCAGTTCTTC CASSYAGTSGPHEQFF
- TRBJ1-2 - TRBV5-4 TGTGCCAGCAGCTTAGGCAGTGGAAACTATGGCTACACCTTC CASSLGSGNYGYTF
- TRBJ2-1 - TRBV27 TGTGCCAGCAGTACGACGAACTACAATGAGCAGTTCTTC CASSTTNYNEQFF
- TRBJ2-6 TRBD2 TRBV4-1 TGCGCCAGCAGCCAAGCACTTCCGGGGGGGCACTCTTGGGCCAACGTCCTGACTTTC CASSQALPGGHSWANVLTF
once TRBJ2-6 - TRBV5-6 TGTGCCAGCAGCTTCTTCGGATCTGGGGCCAACGTCCTGACTTTC CASSFFGSGANVLTF
- TRBJ2-3 - TRBV27 TGTGCCAGCAGTTTATCCCTCACAACGGCGACTCGCACAGATACGCAGTATTTT CASSLSLTTATRTDTQYF
- TRBJ2-1 TRBD1 TRBV6-1 TGTGCCAGCAGGGGGGACAGGGGTAATGAGCAGTTCTTC CASRGDRGNEQFF
once TRBJ2-3 - TRBV28 TGTGCCAGCAGTTTAGGGAGAAGCACAGATACGCAGTATTTT CASSLGRSTDTQYF
- TRBJ2-1 TRBD2 TRBV7-9 TGTGCCAGCAGCTTTAGCGGGAGGGGCAACCATGAGCAGTTCTTC CASSFSGRGNHEQFF
- TRBJ1-1 - TRBV28 TGTGCCAGCATCGGGGATAACACTGAAGCTTTCTTT CASIGDNTEAFF
- TRBJ2-2 - TRBV28 TGTGCCAGCAGTTTATGGCTAAACACCGGGGAGCTGTTTTTT CASSLWLNTGELFF
- TRBJ2-3 - TRBV6-5 TGTGCCAGCAGTTGGGGAGAAAGCACAGATACGCAGTATTTT CASSWGESTDTQYF
- TRBJ1-2 - TRBV29-1 TGCACTTTAGGTACCGGCTATGGCTACACCTTC CTLGTGYGYTF
- TRBJ2-7 TRBD2 TRBV28 TGTGCCAGCAACAAACTAGCGGGAACCTACGAGCAGTACTTC CASNKLAGTYEQYF
once TRBJ2-2 TRBD2 TRBV29-1 TGCAGCGTTGAGGCTAGCGGGACGAACACCGGGGAGCTGTTTTTT CSVEASGTNTGELFF
- TRBJ2-7 - TRBV18 TGTGCCAGCTCACCACCAGACGTTACCTACGAGCAGTACTTC CASSPPDVTYEQYF
- TRBJ2-2 - TRBV5-1 TGCGCCAGCAGCTGGGCCCCGGAGGAGCTGTTTTTT CASSWAPEELFF
- TRBJ2-7 TRBD2 TRBV7-9 TGTGCCAGCAGCTCTCGGACTAGCGGGAGCGAGCAGTACTTC CASSSRTSGSEQYF
- TRBJ2-1 - TRBV6-5 TGTGCCAGCAGTCCAAGGAGGGGGCTGAACAATGAGCAGTTCTTC CASSPRRGLNNEQFF
few TRBJ1-1 - TRBV27 TGTGCCAGCCACCCGGACACGTTGAACACTGAAGCTTTCTTT CASHPDTLNTEAFF
- TRBJ2-1 - TRBV29-1 TGCAGCGTTGAATACAGGGCCCTCTACAATGAGCAGTTCTTC CSVEYRALYNEQFF
- TRBJ2-7 - TRBV7-2 TGTGCCAGCAGCCCTCCGGGGCTGAGTAAGGGAATCGAGCAGTACTTC CASSPPGLSKGIEQYF
- TRBJ2-2 - TRBV9 TGTGCCAGCAGCGTAGCTAGCCTGGGTACGAACACCGGGGAGCTGTTTTTT CASSVASLGTNTGELFF
- TRBJ2-7 TRBD2 TRBV5-1 TGCGCCAGCAGCAACACCCCGGGACTAGCGGGCTCCTCCTACGAGCAGTACTTC CASSNTPGLAGSSYEQYF
few TRBJ2-2 - TRBV5-4 TGTGCCAGCAGCTTGGGACCGGTTGAGCTGTTTTTT CASSLGPVELFF
- TRBJ2-4 - TRBV7-2 TGTGCCAGCAGCTTGGGGCAGACACTAGCCAAAAACATTCAGTACTTC CASSLGQTLAKNIQYF
- TRBJ1-5 - TRBV12-5 TGTGCTAGTGGTGCTGACCTCAATCAGCCCCAGCATTTT CASGADLNQPQHF
- TRBJ2-7 - TRBV27 TGTGCCAGCAGTCCCACGCAGGACCCCCCGGAGCAGTACTTC CASSPTQDPPEQYF
- TRBJ2-7 - TRBV10-2 TGCGCCAGCAGCCAGGATAAGGAGGGATACTGGGAGTCCTACGAGCAGTACTTC CASSQDKEGYWESYEQYF
- TRBJ2-5 - TRBV5-8 TGTGCCAGCAGCTTGGAATGGGGGACCCAGTACTTC CASSLEWGTQYF
- TRBJ1-1 - TRBV2 TGTGCCAGCAGTGCTAGGACGAACACTGAAGCTTTCTTT CASSARTNTEAFF
- TRBJ2-1 - TRBV6-5 TGTGCCAGCAGCCTTGGGGCTTACAATGAGCAGTTCTTC CASSLGAYNEQFF
- TRBJ1-1 - TRBV27 TGTGCCAGCAGTCCAGGGGCCAGCGCTGAAGCTTTCTTT CASSPGASAEAFF
- TRBJ2-7 - TRBV6-5 TGTGCCAGCAGTTACGGATTCTCCTACGAGCAGTACTTC CASSYGFSYEQYF
- TRBJ2-7 - TRBV7-9 TGTGCCAGCAGCTTAGGGGCGGGACTCTCCTACGAGCAGTACTTC CASSLGAGLSYEQYF
few TRBJ1-2 TRBD1 TRBV19 TGTGCCAGTAACACCGGGACAGGGGCTTTCTATGGCTACACCTTC CASNTGTGAFYGYTF